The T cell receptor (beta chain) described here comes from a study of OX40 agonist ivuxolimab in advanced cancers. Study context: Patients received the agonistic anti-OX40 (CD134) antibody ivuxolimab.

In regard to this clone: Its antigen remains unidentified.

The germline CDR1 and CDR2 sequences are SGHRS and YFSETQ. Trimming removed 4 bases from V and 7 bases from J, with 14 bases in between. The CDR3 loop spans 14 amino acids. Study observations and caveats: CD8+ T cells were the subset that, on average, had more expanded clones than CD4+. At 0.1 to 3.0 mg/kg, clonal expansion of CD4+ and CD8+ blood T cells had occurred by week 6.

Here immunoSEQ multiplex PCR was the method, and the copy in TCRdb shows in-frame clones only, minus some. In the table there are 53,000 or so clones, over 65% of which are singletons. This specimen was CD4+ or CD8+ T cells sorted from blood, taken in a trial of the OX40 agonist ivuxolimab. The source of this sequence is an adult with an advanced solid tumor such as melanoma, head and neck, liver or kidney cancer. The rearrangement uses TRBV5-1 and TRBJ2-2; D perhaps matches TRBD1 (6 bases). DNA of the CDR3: TGCGCCAGCAGCCCGGACAGCGCCAACGGGGAGCTGTTTTTT. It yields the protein CASSPDSANGELFF.